The clone carrying this T cell receptor beta chain was seen a few times. Its antigen is unidentified. This sample was included in a study of T cells after yellow fever vaccination. Across the study: SMART-Seq v4 Ultra Low Input handled preparation of low-cell-number fractions.

Template-switching 5'RACE yielded the TCR cDNA; a universal primer site and UMIs were added in the process. In TCRdb, the 5' RACE reads were re-called with MiXCR into one record per CDR3 protein. This table has about 330,000 distinct CDR3 sequences, about 6.9% appearing once. V was pared by 2 bases and J by 2 bases, with 17 bases between. Germline V gene sequence: CDR1 SGHAT, CDR2 FQNNGV. This CDR3 is built from 17 residues. Notes on the study in general: CD4 and CD8 compartments shared a small share of clonotypes, likely from convergent recombination. Any FACS-sorted repertoire could hold abundant clonotypes that contaminate it from the bulk population.

The rearrangement joins TRBV11-2 to TRBJ2-3; maybe TRBD2 (7 bases). This specimen consisted of PBMCs, obtained approximately 47 days after the first yellow fever vaccination. The clonotype comes from a man between 18 and 29 years old who received the YFV17D yellow fever vaccine. CDR3 nucleotides: TGTGCCAGCAGCTTACGGGGGGACAACGCGTTCACAGATACGCAGTATTTT. Translation gives CASSLRGDNAFTDTQYF. The full variable domain, completed using reference TRBV11-2 and TRBJ2-3, is EAGVAQSPRYKIIEKRQSVAFWCNPISGHATLYWYQQILGQGPKLLIQFQNNGVVDDSQLPKDRFSAERLKGVDSTLKIQPAKLEDSAVYLCASSLRGDNAFTDTQYFGPGTRLTVL.